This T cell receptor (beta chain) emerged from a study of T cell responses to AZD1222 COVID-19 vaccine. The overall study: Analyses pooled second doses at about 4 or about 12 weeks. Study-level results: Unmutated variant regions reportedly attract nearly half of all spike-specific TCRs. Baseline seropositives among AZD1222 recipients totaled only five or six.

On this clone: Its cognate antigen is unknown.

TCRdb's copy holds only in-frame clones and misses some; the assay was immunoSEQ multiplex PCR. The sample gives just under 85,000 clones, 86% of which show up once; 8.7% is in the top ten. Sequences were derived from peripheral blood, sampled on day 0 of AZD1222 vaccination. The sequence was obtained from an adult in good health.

The CDR3 DNA sequence: TGTGCCAGCAGCTTAGAAGGGTCCCGGGGGTTCTTC. This translates into CASSLEGSRGFF. This rearrangement joins TRBV7-2 to TRBJ2-1; D may be TRBD2 (5 bases). From germline, CDR1 is SGHTA and CDR2 FQGNSA. V gave up 1 base and J gave up 15 bases, with 13 bases separating them. The CDR3 contains 12 residues.